This T cell receptor beta chain was sequenced for a study of Graves' ophthalmopathy and Graves' hyperthyroidism. In germline, CDR1 is SGHTA, CDR2 FQGNSA. V gave up 5 bases and J gave up 5 bases, with 12 bases separating them. The CDR3 spans 13 residues. Study-level points and caveats: Appearing in blood as well were most expanded thyroid clonotypes above 0.001 frequency.

The study amplified TCR beta CDR3 regions using RNA transcripts. After a first-round RT-PCR with HTBI primers, a second-round multiplex PCR was run. TCRdb re-called the multiplex PCR reads with MiXCR, one entry per CDR3 protein. This sample carries approximately 1.2 million distinct CDR3 sequences, around a third of them seen once, and the ten largest clones take roughly 10%. As concerns this clonotype: Its specificity is unknown.

The hyperthyroidism patients had a new diagnosis of under 2 months' duration and were aged 18 to 65. The chain carries TRBV7-2 and TRBJ2-5, with a possible D match to TRBD2 (5 bases). Sequenced: peripheral blood or thyroid tissue (not recorded which). This TCR was sampled from an adult man with Graves' hyperthyroidism. In DNA, the CDR3 is TGTGCCAGCAGCCCCTTTGGGAGTGAGACCCAGTACTTC. Its translation: CASSPFGSETQYF.